These 32 T cell receptor beta chains were all obtained from the same sample, sequenced in a study of T cell responses to AZD1222 COVID-19 vaccine. Produced via immunoSEQ multiplex PCR; TCRdb's table is partial and in-frame only. Among about 94,000 clones listed, roughly 85% were seen once. Sequenced material: peripheral blood, taken 28 days after the second AZD1222 dose. These receptors came from an adult who received the AZD1222 COVID-19 vaccine.

The rearrangement joins TRBV19 to TRBJ1-5; a weak D match, TRBD1 (6 bases). V dropped 3 bases and J dropped 2 bases, with 11 bases sitting between them. The CDR3 loop spans 15 amino acids. Looked up from germline, CDR1 is LNHDA and CDR2 is SQIVND (reference sequence). The CDR3 nucleotides are TGTGCCAGTAGTATGGGGGCTAGGGGCAATCAGCCCCAGCATTTT. Translating it yields CASSMGARGNQPQHF. Supplemented by reference TRBV19 and TRBJ1-5, the full variable domain reads DGGITQSPKYLFRKEGQNVTLSCEQNLNHDAMYWYRQDPGQGLRLIYYSQIVNDFQKGDIAEGYSVSREKKESFPLTVTSAQKNPTAFYLCASSMGARGNQPQHFGDGTRLSIL.

The J gene is TRBJ2-7, the V gene TRBV5-1; D ambiguous. Trimming pared 0 bases from V and 0 bases from J, leaving 13 bases between. The germline gives CDR1 SGHRS, CDR2 YFSETQ. The CDR3 consists of 16 residues. CDR3 nucleotides: TGCGCCAGCAGCTTGGGACTCGCCCAAACCTCCTACGAGCAGTACTTC. Its translation is CASSLGLAQTSYEQYF. The whole variable domain, remainder taken from reference TRBV5-1 and TRBJ2-7, is KAGVTQTPRYLIKTRGQQVTLSCSPISGHRSVSWYQQTPGQGLQFLFEYFSETQRNKGNFPGRFSGRQFSNSRSEMNVSTLELGDSALYLCASSLGLAQTSYEQYFGPGTRLTVT.

V gene TRBV2 combines with J gene TRBJ2-1, with a tentative D call TRBD2 (5 bases). The CDR3 has 14 amino acids. The V and J ends lost 10 bases and 0 bases respectively, with 13 bases between them. Germline-derived CDR1 and CDR2 are SNHLY and FYNNEI. The chain's CDR3 is CATKGVGSYNEQFF. Here the CDR3 DNA reads TGTGCCACTAAGGGAGTGGGCTCCTACAATGAGCAGTTCTTC.

This clone is a singleton in its sample. V usage is TRBV5-1 and J usage is TRBJ2-1; D is uncertain. The CDR3 is 13 residues long. V lost 2 bases to trimming and J lost 6 bases, with 9 bases between them. CDR1 and CDR2 (germline): SGHRS, YFSETQ. The chain's CDR3 is CASSFVPANEQFF. CDR3 bases: TGCGCCAGCAGCTTTGTACCCGCCAATGAGCAGTTCTTC.

CDR3 region: CASSLFGDKTQYF. The CDR3, as DNA: TGTGCCAGCAGTTTATTTGGCGATAAGACCCAGTACTTC. The J gene is TRBJ2-5, the V gene TRBV28; D is unresolved. The germline V and J ends were trimmed by 1 base and 6 bases, with 9 bases remaining between them. The CDR3 totals 13 residues. The germline gives CDR1 MDHEN, CDR2 SYDVKM.

The chain has TRBV9 and TRBJ2-7, with D tentatively TRBD2 (6 bases). There are 15 residues in the CDR3. The germline V gene encodes CDR1 SGDLS and CDR2 YYNGEE. V was trimmed by 0 bases and J by 1 base, leaving 11 bases between them. In DNA, the CDR3 is TGTGCCAGCAGCGTAGGGAGCGGGCGGTCCTACGAGCAGTACTTC. Its translation: CASSVGSGRSYEQYF. Using reference TRBV9 and TRBJ2-7 for the parts outside the CDR3, the full variable domain is DSGVTQTPKHLITATGQRVTLRCSPRSGDLSVYWYQQSLDQGLQFLIQYYNGEERAKGNILERFSAQQFPDLHSELNLSSLELGDSALYFCASSVGSGRSYEQYFGPGTRLTVT.

This clone has just one count. The chain has TRBV2 and TRBJ2-5; TRBD1 is a possible D gene (5 bases). This CDR3 is built from 14 residues. Trimming took 3 bases from V and 7 from J, leaving 15 bases between them. Per the germline V gene, CDR1 is SNHLY and CDR2 is FYNNEI. The CDR3 sequence: CASSDRGLLGTQYF. The DNA for the CDR3 is TGTGCCAGCAGTGATAGGGGCCTATTAGGGACCCAGTACTTC. Full variable domain (rest looked up from reference TRBV2 and TRBJ2-5): EPEVTQTPSHQVTQMGQEVILRCVPISNHLYFYWYRQILGQKVEFLVSFYNNEISEKSEIFDDQFSVERPDGSNFTLKIRSTKLEDSAMYFCASSDRGLLGTQYFGPGTRLLVL.

The J gene is TRBJ2-7, the V gene TRBV9; D gene ambiguous. V was pared by 0 bases and J by 7 bases, with 11 bases between. CDR3 size: 13 residues. Germline lookup yields CDR1 SGDLS and CDR2 YYNGEE. This CDR3 is CASSVGPPQEQYF. The DNA for the CDR3 is TGTGCCAGCAGCGTAGGGCCGCCCCAGGAGCAGTACTTC.

This clone was counted only a few times. This chain joins TRBV7-8 and TRBJ1-6, with no clear D. V gave up 5 bases and J gave up 6 bases, with 14 bases separating them. The CDR3 contains 15 residues. CDR1 is SGHVS, CDR2 FQNEAQ, per germline. The CDR3 region is CASSTLKNLNSPLHF. Here the CDR3 DNA reads TGTGCCAGCAGCACCTTGAAGAACCTTAATTCACCCCTCCACTTT.

The chain is built from TRBV15 and TRBJ1-1; D is undetermined. Germline CDR1 is LNHNV and CDR2 is YYDKDF (reference sequence). The CDR3 has 16 residues. V was shortened by 3 bases and J by 0 bases, with 14 bases between the two germline ends. The CDR3 coding sequence is TGTGCCACCAGCAGGCCCCAATTGGGGATGAACACTGAAGCTTTCTTT. Its protein product is CATSRPQLGMNTEAFF.

V gene TRBV3-1 (or the pseudogene TRBV3-2) combines with J gene TRBJ2-2; TRBD2 aligns across 10 bases. Germline trimming cut 4 bases from V and 5 bases from J; bases unmatched to any gene: 4. CDR1 and CDR2 from the germline V gene are LGHDT and YNNKEL (reference sequence). The CDR3 has 15 residues. The CDR3 loop is CASSPLAGVTGELFF. CDR3 sequence (DNA): TGTGCCAGCAGCCCTCTAGCGGGGGTAACCGGGGAGCTGTTTTTT.

The chain links TRBV7-3 to TRBJ2-1; D is perhaps TRBD2 (5 bases). Germline CDR1 SGHTA, CDR2 FQGTGA. The V and J ends lost 4 bases and 4 bases respectively, with 11 bases between them. This CDR3 has 14 residues. The CDR3 spells CASSSDRGYNEQFF. The DNA of the CDR3 is TGTGCCAGCAGCTCCGACCGGGGATACAATGAGCAGTTCTTC.

V usage is TRBV2 and J usage is TRBJ2-1; D possibly corresponds to TRBD1 (6 bases). CDR3 length: 13 residues. Germline V gene data show CDR1 as SNHLY and CDR2 as FYNNEI. V gave up 3 bases and J gave up 4 bases, with 7 bases separating them. The CDR3: CASSDRGYNEQFF. The CDR3 DNA is TGTGCCAGCAGTGACAGGGGATACAATGAGCAGTTCTTC.

In its sample, this clone was seen once. The CDR3 DNA reads TGTGCCAGCAGCTTAGGAGGGGGCAGGGGCTGGGAGACCCAGTACTTC. Amino acids: CASSLGGGRGWETQYF. J is TRBJ2-5 and V is TRBV11-2; 7 bases are a match to TRBD1. The CDR3 has 16 amino acids. J was trimmed by 5 bases and V by 1 base; bases with no gene match: 10. CDR1 is SGHAT, CDR2 FQNNGV, per germline. The full variable domain, completed using reference TRBV11-2 and TRBJ2-5, is EAGVAQSPRYKIIEKRQSVAFWCNPISGHATLYWYQQILGQGPKLLIQFQNNGVVDDSQLPKDRFSAERLKGVDSTLKIQPAKLEDSAVYLCASSLGGGRGWETQYFGPGTRLLVL.

This chain links TRBV28 with TRBJ1-5; 10 bases are shared with TRBD1. The CDR3 runs 17 residues. Germline CDR1 and CDR2: MDHEN and SYDVKM. Unmatched junction bases numbered 10, after V lost 4 bases and J lost 4 bases. Here the CDR3 DNA reads TGTGCCAGCAGTTCCTGGGACAGGGGTTCTCGGAATCAGCCCCAGCATTTT. Translation gives CASSSWDRGSRNQPQHF.

The chain employs TRBV6-4 and TRBJ2-3; 8 nucleotides agree with TRBD1. The CDR3 length is 18 residues. V trimming: 6 bases; J trimming: 2 bases; junction bases outside the gene matches: 16. CDR1 is MRHNA, CDR2 SNTAGT, per germline. Here the CDR3 reads CASSHRDRFSPHTDTQYF. The CDR3 bases are TGTGCCAGCAGCCACCGGGACAGGTTTTCTCCCCACACAGATACGCAGTATTTT.

The chain employs TRBV14 and TRBJ2-2; 8 nucleotides match TRBD2. Germline assignment: CDR1 SGHDN and CDR2 FVKESK. The V segment lost 3 bases and the J segment 5 bases; nucleotides outside the gene matches: 5. The CDR3 is 15 residues long. The CDR3 sequence: CASSHGLARTGELFF. The CDR3 nucleotides are TGTGCCAGCAGCCACGGACTAGCAAGGACCGGGGAGCTGTTTTTT.

V gene TRBV7-9 combines with J gene TRBJ2-7; unclear D gene. Germline V gives CDR1 SEHNR, CDR2 FQNEAQ (reference sequence). Trimming left V 5 bases short and J 5 bases short, with 10 bases between. The CDR3 has 12 amino acids. The CDR3 DNA reads TGTGCCAGCAGCCCCGCCTGGGACGAGCAGTACTTC. Protein sequence: CASSPAWDEQYF.

The chain joins TRBV6-5 to TRBJ1-2, with unresolved D. Germline assignment: CDR1 MNHEY and CDR2 SVGAGI. V lost 2 bases and J 2 bases, leaving 6 bases between the germline ends. The CDR3 runs 13 residues. The CDR3 spells CASSYEENYGYTF. The CDR3 DNA reads as TGTGCCAGCAGTTACGAGGAAAACTATGGCTACACCTTC.

This clone was detected once. This chain uses TRBV3-1 (or the pseudogene TRBV3-2) with TRBJ2-5; 8 nucleotides line up with TRBD2. V was clipped by 3 bases and J by 5 bases; unmatched bases: 5. Germline values: CDR1 LGHDT, CDR2 YNNKEL (reference sequence). There are 14 residues in the CDR3. In DNA form, the CDR3 reads TGTGCCAGCAGCCACCCGGAGCGGGGGGAGACCCAGTACTTC. Translated, it gives CASSHPERGETQYF.

The chain employs TRBV5-1 and TRBJ1-2, with TRBD1 matching 10 bases. V was clipped by 7 bases and J by 8 bases; unmatched bases: 8. Germline CDR1 is SGHRS and CDR2 is YFSETQ. CDR3 size: 13 residues. The CDR3 DNA sequence: TGCGCCAGCCAGACAGGGGGCGCGGGGGGCTACACCTTC. Encoded protein: CASQTGGAGGYTF.

J is TRBJ1-1 and V is TRBV6-6; 7 bases map to TRBD1. Trimming cost V 6 bases and J 4 bases; bases outside gene matches: 8. CDR1 is MNHNY and CDR2 is SVGAGI in the germline V gene (reference sequence). CDR3 size: 14 residues. This chain's CDR3 is CASRRGGAGTEAFF. In DNA form, the CDR3 reads TGTGCCAGCAGGCGAGGGGGCGCGGGCACTGAAGCTTTCTTT.

V is TRBV18 and J is TRBJ2-5, with 10 bases matching TRBD2. The CDR3 has 15 residues. Germline V gene lookup returns CDR1 KGHSH and CDR2 LQKENI. J gave up 9 bases and V 3 bases, and 10 bases lay outside the gene matches. The CDR3 loop is CASSPGLAATTAQYF. In nucleotides, the CDR3 is TGTGCCAGCTCACCCGGACTAGCGGCCACAACGGCCCAGTACTTC.

This clone has just a few counts. The rearrangement joins TRBV6-5 to TRBJ2-1, with TRBD2 identical over 10 bases. V trimming: 8 bases; J trimming: 6 bases; junction bases outside the gene matches: 4. The CDR3 is 13 amino acids. Germline CDR1 reads MNHEY; CDR2 reads SVGAGI. The CDR3, as DNA: TGTGCCAGCTCCCCTAGCGGGGGCAATGAGCAGTTCTTC. This encodes CASSPSGGNEQFF.

CDR3 sequence (DNA): TGCGCCAGCCGAGAAGCGCCCGACACCGGGGAGCTGTTTTTT. It yields the protein CASREAPDTGELFF. The V and J genes are TRBV10-1 and TRBJ2-2; D is uncertain. Germline V gene sequence: CDR1 WNHNN, CDR2 SYGVQD (reference sequence). This CDR3 is built from 14 residues. Trimming stripped 8 bases from V and 3 bases from J, with 13 bases between.

The chain combines TRBV7-8 with TRBJ2-1; D is perhaps TRBD2 (6 bases). The CDR3 extends over 16 amino acids. Germline V lookup: CDR1 SGHVS, CDR2 FQNEAQ. V was shortened by 4 bases and J by 2 bases, with 15 bases between the two germline ends. CDR3 coding DNA: TGTGCCAGCAGCTCCCGCGGGACTGCAGCCTACAATGAGCAGTTCTTC. Protein: CASSSRGTAAYNEQFF.

The chain combines TRBV20-1 with TRBJ2-7; D uncertain. The CDR3 is 11 amino acids. From germline, CDR1 is DFQATT and CDR2 SNEGSKA (reference sequence). V dropped 3 bases and J dropped 3 bases, with 6 bases sitting between them. CDR3 in DNA: TGCAGTGCTAGGGTTAGCTACGAGCAGTACTTC. This sequence encodes CSARVSYEQYF.

The chain combines TRBV11-2 with TRBJ2-2; the match to TRBD2 covers 9 bases. Germline V gene data show CDR1 as SGHAT and CDR2 as FQNNGV. The CDR3 extends over 16 amino acids. Trimming at V came to 5 bases and at J to 0 bases, leaving 4 bases not matched to a gene. The CDR3 region is CASSISGGTNTGELFF. As DNA, the CDR3 is TGTGCCAGCAGCATCAGCGGGGGGACGAACACCGGGGAGCTGTTTTTT.

The rearrangement joins TRBV9 to TRBJ1-3, with D perhaps matching TRBD1 (5 bases). Germline loops: CDR1 SGDLS, CDR2 YYNGEE. Between the trimmed V and J ends, which lost 1 base and 0 bases, there was a span of 8 bases. The CDR3 spans 15 residues. The CDR3 DNA reads TGTGCCAGCAGCGTAAGGGGCCTCTCTGGAAACACCATATATTTT. It yields the protein CASSVRGLSGNTIYF.

The chain employs TRBV5-8 and TRBJ2-2; tentative D call: TRBD2 (6 bases). The ends were cut back, 0 bases at V and 5 bases at J, with 14 bases in the middle. Germline V lookup: CDR1 SGHTS, CDR2 YDEGEE. The CDR3 is 16 amino acids. For the CDR3, the DNA is TGTGCCAGCAGCTTGGCGAGCGGGTATCGGACCGGGGAGCTGTTTTTT. Translated: CASSLASGYRTGELFF. Full variable domain (missing parts from reference TRBV5-8 and TRBJ2-2): EAGVTQSPTHLIKTRGQQATLRCSPISGHTSVYWYQQALGLGLQFLLWYDEGEERNRGNFPPRFSGRQFPNYSSELNVNALELEDSALYLCASSLASGYRTGELFFGEGSRLTVL.

With respect to this clone: This CDR3 is also generated by other DNA sequences in the sample. The chain couples TRBV11-3 to TRBJ1-3; 9 positions agree with TRBD1. CDR3 size: 15 residues. The ends lost 5 bases at V and 2 bases at J; junction bases unmatched: 4. Germline V gene data show CDR1 as SGHNT and CDR2 as YENEEA. The CDR3 coding sequence is TGTGCCAGCAGCCCGGGACAGGGCCCTGGAAACACCATATATTTT. It is translated as CASSPGQGPGNTIYF.

The chain has TRBV30 and TRBJ2-5, with a possible D match to TRBD2 (5 bases). The CDR3 totals 13 residues. Germline V gene sequence: CDR1 GTSNPN, CDR2 SVGIG (reference sequence). V was trimmed by 1 base and J by 1 base, leaving 7 bases between them. As DNA, the CDR3 is TGTGCCTGGAGTGGAGGGCCCCAAGAGACCCAGTACTTC. This gives the protein CAWSGGPQETQYF. The variable domain in full, with the rest retrieved from reference TRBV30 and TRBJ2-5, is SQTIHQWPATLVQPVGSPLSLECTVEGTSNPNLYWYRQAAGRGLQLLFYSVGIGQISSEVPQNLSASRPQDRQFILSSKKLLLSDSGFYLCAWSGGPQETQYFGPGTRLLVL.